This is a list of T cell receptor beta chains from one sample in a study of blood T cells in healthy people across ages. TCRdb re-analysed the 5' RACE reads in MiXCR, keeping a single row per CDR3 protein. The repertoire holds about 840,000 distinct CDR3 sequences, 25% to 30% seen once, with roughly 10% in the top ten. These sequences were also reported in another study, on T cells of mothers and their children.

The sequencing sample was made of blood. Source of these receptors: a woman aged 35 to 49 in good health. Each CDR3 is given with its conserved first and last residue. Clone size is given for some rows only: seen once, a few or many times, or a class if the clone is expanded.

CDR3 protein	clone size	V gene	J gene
CASSQDVRRERHEKLFF	few	TRBV14	TRBJ1-4
CASSQDVRQSPYTGELFF	NA	TRBV3-1	TRBJ2-2
CASSQGSRTFSGNTIYF	once	TRBV3-1	TRBJ1-3
CASSRDLVTEAFF	many	TRBV7-9	TRBJ1-1
CASSLETHRGTEAFF	NA	TRBV7-8	TRBJ1-1
CASTPVRGRISYGYTF	NA	TRBV28	TRBJ1-2
CSARDFRQGTYSPLHF	few	TRBV20-1	TRBJ1-6
CASKGGTEAFF	NA	TRBV12-3/TRBV12-4	TRBJ1-1
CASSVTGGANTDAFF	NA	TRBV9	TRBJ1-1
CATSDPGFSKAFF	NA	TRBV24-1	TRBJ1-1
CAGSLTGGADTQYF	NA	TRBV7-3	TRBJ2-3
CATSDPFGGGATDTQYF	NA	TRBV24-1	TRBJ2-3
CSARTSFDRGGYTF	NA	TRBV20-1	TRBJ1-2
CASSLADHTEAFF	NA	TRBV7-9	TRBJ1-1
CASSYGRHEQFF	few	TRBV7-2	TRBJ2-1